Listed below are T cell receptor beta chains from one sample, sequenced in a study of cytomegalovirus exposure and HLA in healthy donors. Profiling relied on immunoSEQ multiplex PCR, and the TCRdb table lists in-frame clones only, not all of them. The sample carries roughly 140,000 clones, around 80% recorded once. The sample was PBMCs. These receptors came from a man in his forties in good health and CMV-seropositive. The CDR3 runs from the conserved cysteine through the conserved F or W. D genes are given only for firm matches. Clone size is shown for a subset of rows, as once, few, many or a class of expanded clone.

>TRBJ1-2|TRBV10-2|14|NA|NA
CASSRGQGSSGYTF
TGCGCCAGTTCTCGGGGACAAGGTTCCTCTGGCTACACCTTC
>TRBJ1-4|TRBV7-2|15|NA|TRBD1
CASSLTDRVNEKLFF
TGTGCCAGCAGCTTGACGGACAGGGTGAATGAAAAACTGTTTTTT
>TRBJ1-2|TRBV21-1|14|NA|NA
CASSKSQGNYGYTF
TGTGCCAGCAGCAAATCGCAGGGGAACTATGGCTACACCTTC
>TRBJ1-4|TRBV5-8|18|NA|TRBD1
CASSRDRVVLATNEKLFF
TGTGCCAGCAGCCGGGACAGGGTAGTTTTGGCAACTAATGAAAAACTGTTTTTT
>TRBJ2-7|TRBV27|14|NA|NA
CASSLDLATYEQYF
TGTGCCAGCAGTTTGGACTTGGCAACCTACGAGCAGTACTTC
>TRBJ2-7|TRBV6-1|13|NA|NA
CASSALSSYEQYF
TGTGCCAGCAGTGCCCTAAGCTCCTACGAGCAGTACTTC
>TRBJ1-1|TRBV19|14|NA|NA
CASSIRGLGTEAFF
TGTGCCAGTAGTATAAGGGGTTTGGGCACTGAAGCTTTCTTT
>TRBJ2-1|TRBV11-3|16|NA|TRBD2
CASSLRVAGTNNEQFF
TGTGCCAGCAGCTTAAGGGTAGCGGGAACCAACAATGAGCAGTTCTTC
>TRBJ1-6|TRBV27|15|NA|TRBD1
CASSLVPGGSSPLHF
TGTGCCAGCAGTTTAGTCCCAGGGGGGAGTTCACCCCTCCACTTT
>TRBJ2-7|TRBV2|13|NA|TRBD1
CASRQTGAGEQYF
TGTGCCAGCAGACAGACAGGGGCGGGCGAGCAGTACTTC
>TRBJ2-2|TRBV29-1|15|NA|NA
CSVVSEGANTGELFF
TGCAGCGTTGTAAGTGAGGGAGCGAACACCGGGGAGCTGTTTTTT
>TRBJ2-5|TRBV7-2|16|NA|TRBD2
CASSLVSAGGKETQYF
TGTGCCAGCAGCTTAGTCTCGGCGGGAGGCAAAGAGACCCAGTACTTC
>TRBJ2-3|TRBV9|15|NA|TRBD2
CASSVSGRAGDTQYF
TGTGCCAGCAGCGTTAGCGGGAGGGCGGGAGATACGCAGTATTTT
>TRBJ2-7|TRBV6-1|16|NA|TRBD2
CASSAPGTRLLYEQYF
TGTGCCAGCAGTGCCCCCGGGACTAGACTTCTCTACGAGCAGTACTTC
>TRBJ1-2|TRBV11-2|14|NA|TRBD1
CASSFLQGDYGYTF
TGTGCCAGCAGCTTCCTACAGGGGGACTATGGCTACACCTTC
>TRBJ1-1|TRBV18|14|NA|NA
CASSPSLRNTEAFF
TGTGCCAGCTCACCGTCATTGAGGAACACTGAAGCTTTCTTT
>TRBJ2-4|TRBV2|15|few|NA
CASSIQRVAKNIQYF
TGTGCCAGCAGCATACAGAGGGTAGCCAAAAACATTCAGTACTTC
>TRBJ1-2|TRBV5-1|15|NA|NA
CASSPVTDANYGYTF
TGCGCCAGCAGCCCGGTGACAGACGCTAACTATGGCTACACCTTC
>TRBJ1-2|TRBV5-6|13|NA|TRBD1
CASSLAGGTGYTF
TGTGCCAGCAGCTTGGCAGGGGGTACGGGCTACACCTTC
>TRBJ1-1|TRBV5-6|16|few|TRBD1
CASVRDRGRRNTEAFF
TGTGCCAGCGTCCGGGACAGGGGCCGCCGGAACACTGAAGCTTTCTTT
>TRBJ2-1|TRBV5-1|16|few|NA
CASSSGGRASMHEQFF
TGCGCCAGCAGCTCTGGGGGCCGAGCGAGCATGCATGAGCAGTTCTTC
>TRBJ1-2|TRBV6-4|13|NA|TRBD1
CASREDRASGYTF
TGTGCCAGCAGAGAGGACAGGGCGAGTGGCTACACCTTC
>TRBJ2-5|TRBV28|19|NA|TRBD1
CASSLSGRGRSPLQETQYF
TGTGCCAGCAGTTTATCCGGCAGGGGGCGATCCCCATTACAAGAGACCCAGTACTTC
>TRBJ1-4|TRBV4-1|18|NA|NA
CASSQDSRVFTANEKLFF
TGCGCCAGCAGCCAAGATTCCAGGGTTTTTACTGCTAATGAAAAACTGTTTTTT
>TRBJ2-5|TRBV6-5|15|NA|NA
CASSTEREGVETQYF
TGTGCCAGCAGCACCGAAAGGGAAGGGGTAGAGACCCAGTACTTC
>TRBJ2-2|TRBV28|16|NA|NA
CASSFLSGGNTGELFF
TGTGCCAGCAGTTTTCTCTCTGGGGGCAACACCGGGGAGCTGTTTTTT
>TRBJ2-7|TRBV6-1|15|NA|TRBD2
CASTRLAGDTGEQYF
TGTGCCAGCACCCGACTAGCGGGGGATACCGGAGAGCAGTACTTC
>TRBJ2-6|TRBV5-5|18|NA|NA
CASSLRAGPLTGANVLTF
TGTGCCAGCAGCCTACGGGCGGGGCCATTAACCGGGGCCAACGTCCTGACTTTC
>TRBJ2-1|TRBV7-8|16|NA|TRBD1
CASSRALTGGFDEQFF
TGTGCCAGCAGTCGAGCCTTGACAGGGGGTTTCGATGAGCAGTTCTTC
>TRBJ1-2|TRBV9|15|NA|NA
CASSVGLTGQYGYTF
TGTGCCAGCAGCGTAGGTTTGACAGGACAATATGGCTACACCTTC
>TRBJ2-7|TRBV5-6|16|NA|NA
CASSLGSSGNKYEQYF
TGTGCCAGCAGCTTGGGAAGCTCAGGGAATAAGTACGAGCAGTACTTC